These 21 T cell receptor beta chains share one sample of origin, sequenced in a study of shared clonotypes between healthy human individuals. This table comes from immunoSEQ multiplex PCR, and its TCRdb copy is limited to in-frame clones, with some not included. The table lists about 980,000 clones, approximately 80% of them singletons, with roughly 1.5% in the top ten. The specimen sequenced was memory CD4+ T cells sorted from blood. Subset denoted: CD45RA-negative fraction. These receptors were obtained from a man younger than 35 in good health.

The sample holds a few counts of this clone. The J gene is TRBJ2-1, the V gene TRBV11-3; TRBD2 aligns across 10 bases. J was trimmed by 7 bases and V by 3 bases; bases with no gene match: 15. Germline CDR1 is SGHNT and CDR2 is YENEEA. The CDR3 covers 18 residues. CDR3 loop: CASSFSGLARPEGNEQFF. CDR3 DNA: TGTGCCAGCAGCTTCTCGGGACTAGCGCGACCGGAAGGGAATGAGCAGTTCTTC.

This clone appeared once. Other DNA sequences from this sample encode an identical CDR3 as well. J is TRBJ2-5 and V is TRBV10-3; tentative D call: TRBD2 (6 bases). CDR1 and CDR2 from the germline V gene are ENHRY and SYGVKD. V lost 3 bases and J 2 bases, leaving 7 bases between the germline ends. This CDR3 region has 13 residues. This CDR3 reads CAISDGRQETQYF. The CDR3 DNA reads TGTGCCATCAGTGATGGGAGGCAAGAGACCCAGTACTTC.

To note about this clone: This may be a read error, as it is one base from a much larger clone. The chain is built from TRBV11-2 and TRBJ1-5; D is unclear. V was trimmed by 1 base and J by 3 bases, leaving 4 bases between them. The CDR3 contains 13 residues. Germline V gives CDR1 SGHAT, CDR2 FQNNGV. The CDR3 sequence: CASSLGNNQPQHF. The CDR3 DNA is TGTGCCAGCAGCTTAGGGAACAATCAGCCCCAGCATTTT.

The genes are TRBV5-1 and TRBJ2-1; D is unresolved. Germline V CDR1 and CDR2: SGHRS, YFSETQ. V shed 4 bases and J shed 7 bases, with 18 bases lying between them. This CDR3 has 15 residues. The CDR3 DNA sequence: TGCGCCAGCAGCCGAGACGGTGTGAGGTTGAATGAGCAGTTCTTC. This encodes CASSRDGVRLNEQFF. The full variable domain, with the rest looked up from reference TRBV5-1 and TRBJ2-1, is KAGVTQTPRYLIKTRGQQVTLSCSPISGHRSVSWYQQTPGQGLQFLFEYFSETQRNKGNFPGRFSGRQFSNSRSEMNVSTLELGDSALYLCASSRDGVRLNEQFFGPGTRLTVL.

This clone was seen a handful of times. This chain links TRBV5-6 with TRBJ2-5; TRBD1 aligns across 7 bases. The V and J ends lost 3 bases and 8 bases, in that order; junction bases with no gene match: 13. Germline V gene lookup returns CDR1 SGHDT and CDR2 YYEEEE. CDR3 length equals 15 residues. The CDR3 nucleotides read TGTGCCAGCAGCTCCTTAGACAGGGTTAAGGAAACCCAGTACTTC. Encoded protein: CASSSLDRVKETQYF.

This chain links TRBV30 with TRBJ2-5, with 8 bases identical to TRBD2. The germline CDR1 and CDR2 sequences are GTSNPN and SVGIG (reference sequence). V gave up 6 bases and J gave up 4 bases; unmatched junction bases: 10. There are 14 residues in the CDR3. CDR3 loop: CACSGATLGETQYF. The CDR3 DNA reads TGTGCCTGTAGCGGGGCGACGCTGGGAGAGACCCAGTACTTC.

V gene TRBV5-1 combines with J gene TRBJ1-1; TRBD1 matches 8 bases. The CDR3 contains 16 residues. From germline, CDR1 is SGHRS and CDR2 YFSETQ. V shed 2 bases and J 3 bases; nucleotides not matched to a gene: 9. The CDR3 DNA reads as TGCGCCAGCAGCTTCCGACGGACAGGGAAGGACACTGAAGCTTTCTTT. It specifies CASSFRRTGKDTEAFF.

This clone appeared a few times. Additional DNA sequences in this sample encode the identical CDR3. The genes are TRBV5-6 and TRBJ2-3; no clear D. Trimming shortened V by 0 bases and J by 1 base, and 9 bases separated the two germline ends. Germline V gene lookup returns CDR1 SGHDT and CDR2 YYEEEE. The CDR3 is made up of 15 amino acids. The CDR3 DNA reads TGTGCCAGCAGCTTGGCCGGGCTGGGCACAGATACGCAGTATTTT. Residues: CASSLAGLGTDTQYF.

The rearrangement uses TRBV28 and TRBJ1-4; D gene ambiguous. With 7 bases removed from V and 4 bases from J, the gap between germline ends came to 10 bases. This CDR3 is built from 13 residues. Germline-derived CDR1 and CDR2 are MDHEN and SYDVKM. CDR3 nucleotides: TGTGCCAGCAAGTTCTCGATTAATGAAAAACTGTTTTTT. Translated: CASKFSINEKLFF. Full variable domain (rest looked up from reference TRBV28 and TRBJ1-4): DVKVTQSSRYLVKRTGEKVFLECVQDMDHENMFWYRQDPGLGLRLIYFSYDVKMKEKGDIPEGYSVSREKKERFSLILESASTNQTSMYLCASKFSINEKLFFGSGTQLSVL.

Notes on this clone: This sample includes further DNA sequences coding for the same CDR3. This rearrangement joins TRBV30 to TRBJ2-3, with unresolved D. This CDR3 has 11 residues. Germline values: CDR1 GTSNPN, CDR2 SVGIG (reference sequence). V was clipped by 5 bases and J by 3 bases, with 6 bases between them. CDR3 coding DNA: TGTGCCTGGGGATTAACAGATACGCAGTATTTT. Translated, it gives CAWGLTDTQYF.

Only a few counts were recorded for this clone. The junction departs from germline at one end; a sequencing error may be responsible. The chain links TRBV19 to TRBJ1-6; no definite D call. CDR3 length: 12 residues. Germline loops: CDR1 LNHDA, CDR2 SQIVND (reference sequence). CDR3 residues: CASSTNKSPLHF. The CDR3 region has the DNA TGTGCCAGTAGTACGAATAAGTCACCCCTCCACTTT.

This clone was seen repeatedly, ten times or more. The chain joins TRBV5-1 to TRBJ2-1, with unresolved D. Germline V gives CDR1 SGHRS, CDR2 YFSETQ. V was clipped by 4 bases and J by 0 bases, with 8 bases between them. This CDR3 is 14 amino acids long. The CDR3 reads CASSQERSYNEQFF. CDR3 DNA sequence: TGCGCCAGCAGCCAAGAACGCTCCTACAATGAGCAGTTCTTC.

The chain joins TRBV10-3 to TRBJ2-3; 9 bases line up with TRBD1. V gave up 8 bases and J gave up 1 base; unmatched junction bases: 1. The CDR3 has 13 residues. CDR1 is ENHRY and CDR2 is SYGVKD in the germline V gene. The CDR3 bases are TGTGCCATCCGGGACAGGGGCACAGATACGCAGTATTTT. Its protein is CAIRDRGTDTQYF.

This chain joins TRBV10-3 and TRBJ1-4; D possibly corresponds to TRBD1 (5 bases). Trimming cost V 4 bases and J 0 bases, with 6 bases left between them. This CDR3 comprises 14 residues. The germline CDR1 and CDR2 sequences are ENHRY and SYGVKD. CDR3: CAISVGATNEKLFF. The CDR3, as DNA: TGTGCCATCAGTGTAGGGGCAACTAATGAAAAACTGTTTTTT.

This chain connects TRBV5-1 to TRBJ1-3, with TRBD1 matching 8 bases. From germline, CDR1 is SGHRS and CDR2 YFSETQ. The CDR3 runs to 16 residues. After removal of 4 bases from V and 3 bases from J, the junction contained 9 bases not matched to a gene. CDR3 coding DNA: TGCGCCAGCAGCCTGGGCGCAGGGGGCAGTGGAAACACCATATATTTT. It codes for CASSLGAGGSGNTIYF.

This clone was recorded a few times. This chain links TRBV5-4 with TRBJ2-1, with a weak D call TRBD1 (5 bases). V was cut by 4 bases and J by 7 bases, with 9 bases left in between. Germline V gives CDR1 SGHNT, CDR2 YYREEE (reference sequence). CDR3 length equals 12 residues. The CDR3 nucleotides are TGTGCCAGCAGCATCGACAGAAATGAGCAGTTCTTC. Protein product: CASSIDRNEQFF.

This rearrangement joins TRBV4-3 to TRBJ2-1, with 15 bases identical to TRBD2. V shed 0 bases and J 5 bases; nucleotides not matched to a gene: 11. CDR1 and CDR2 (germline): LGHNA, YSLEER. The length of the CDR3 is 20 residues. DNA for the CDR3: TGCGCCAGCAGCCAAGATCTCGGCCGGGGACTAGCGGGGGGAGACAATGAGCAGTTCTTC. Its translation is CASSQDLGRGLAGGDNEQFF.

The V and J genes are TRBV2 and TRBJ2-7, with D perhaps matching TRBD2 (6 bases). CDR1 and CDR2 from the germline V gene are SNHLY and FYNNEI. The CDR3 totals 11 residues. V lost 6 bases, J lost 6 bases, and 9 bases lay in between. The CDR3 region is CASRLATEQYF. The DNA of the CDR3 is TGTGCCAGCAGACTAGCCACCGAGCAGTACTTC.

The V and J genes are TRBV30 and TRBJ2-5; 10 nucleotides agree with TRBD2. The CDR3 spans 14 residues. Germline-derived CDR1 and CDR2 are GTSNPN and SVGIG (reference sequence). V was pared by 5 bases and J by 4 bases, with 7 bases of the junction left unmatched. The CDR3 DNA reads TGTGCCTGGGAAGCGGGAGGGCCGGGAGAGACCCAGTACTTC. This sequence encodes CAWEAGGPGETQYF.

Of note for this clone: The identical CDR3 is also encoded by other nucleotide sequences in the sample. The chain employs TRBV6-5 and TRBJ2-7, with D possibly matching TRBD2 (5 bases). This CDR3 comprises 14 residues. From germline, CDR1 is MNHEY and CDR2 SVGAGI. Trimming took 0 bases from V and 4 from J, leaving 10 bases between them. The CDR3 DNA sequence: TGTGCCAGCAGTTACTCAACTAGTACTTACGAGCAGTACTTC. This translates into CASSYSTSTYEQYF.

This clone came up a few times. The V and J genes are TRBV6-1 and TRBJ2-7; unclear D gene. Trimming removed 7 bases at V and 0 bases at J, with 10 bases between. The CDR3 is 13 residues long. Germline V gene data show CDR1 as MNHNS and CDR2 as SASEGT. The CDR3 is CASNSGSSYEQYF. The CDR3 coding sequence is TGTGCCAGCAATTCGGGCAGCTCCTACGAGCAGTACTTC.